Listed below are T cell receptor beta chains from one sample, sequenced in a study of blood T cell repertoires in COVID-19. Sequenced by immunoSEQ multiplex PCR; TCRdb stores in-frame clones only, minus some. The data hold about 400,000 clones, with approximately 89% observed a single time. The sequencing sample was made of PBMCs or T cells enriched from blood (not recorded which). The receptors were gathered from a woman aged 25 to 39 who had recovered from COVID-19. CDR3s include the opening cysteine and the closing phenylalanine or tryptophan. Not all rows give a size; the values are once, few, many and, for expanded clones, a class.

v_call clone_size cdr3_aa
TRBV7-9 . CASSLVGGPDSGTQYF
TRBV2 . CASSEIGGGSGGYTF
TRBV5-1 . CASSLVTEATNEKLFF
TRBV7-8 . CASSAATGLHQPQHF
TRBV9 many CASSQGLGESPLHF
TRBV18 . CASTQLRESYEQYF
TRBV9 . CASSLLRTGVTGYTF
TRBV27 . CASSKWPDEDGYTF
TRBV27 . CASNKGSYNSPLHF
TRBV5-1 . CASSSRDTTEAFF
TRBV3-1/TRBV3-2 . CASSQRGGQGVNVLTF
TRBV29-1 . CSAITPNDYEQYF
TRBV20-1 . CSASPAGGHHNSPLHF
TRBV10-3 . CASARTSGGPNTGELFF
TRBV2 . CASSESYGTGVVAKNIQYF
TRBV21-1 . CASSKRVLAGVYNEQFF
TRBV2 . CASSGQVPNSPLHF
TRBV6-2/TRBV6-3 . CASSFGGPQHF
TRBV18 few CASSPPPTPGELFF
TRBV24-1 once CATSDPGSGSYEQYF
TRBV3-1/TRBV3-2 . CASSQVGGGTDTQYF
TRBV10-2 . CASSESGVGTGNYEQYF
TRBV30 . CAWTLYGAGNSPLHF
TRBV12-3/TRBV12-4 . CASSLRRSYEQYF
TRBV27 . CASSSQKPGRGYDEQYF
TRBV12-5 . CASGLPLLLGVVNTIYF
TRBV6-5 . CASITVYEQYF
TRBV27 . CASSLLGAYHYGYTF
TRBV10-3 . CAISAGHSNYGYTF
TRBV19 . CASSIGRGILETQYF